Each of the 22 T cell receptor beta chains below was sequenced from the same sample in a study of T cells in women clearing cervical HPV infection. Sequencing used immunoSEQ multiplex PCR; TCRdb keeps in-frame clones, though not all of them. The sample data list tens of thousands of clones. The sequenced material came from blood buffy coat. The receptors stem from a woman between 18 and 75 years old with a cervical HPV16 infection that either progressed to CIN3+ or cleared (not recorded which).

Concerning this clone: From the germline J gene comes the end of the CDR3, since the read stops 3 residues before it. The rearrangement joins TRBV2 to TRBJ1-1; TRBD1 agrees at 7 bases. This CDR3 comprises 13 residues. Germline CDR1 reads SNHLY; CDR2 reads FYNNEI. V shed 8 bases and J 1 base; nucleotides not matched to a gene: 4. The CDR3 sequence is CASDRARNTEAFF. The sequenced part of the CDR3 DNA is TGTGCCAGCGACAGGGCGCGGAACACTGAA.

On this clone: From the germline J gene comes the end of the CDR3, since the read stops 3 residues before it. The chain recombines TRBV18 with TRBJ2-3; D perhaps matches TRBD1 (6 bases). The germline V and J ends were trimmed by 3 bases and 2 bases, with 9 bases remaining between them. This CDR3 has 14 amino acids. CDR1 KGHSH and CDR2 LQKENI come from the germline V gene. CDR3 bases read: TGTGCCAGCTCACCCCAGGGGATCACAGATACG. Translated, it gives CASSPQGITDT. The full CDR3 protein reads CASSPQGITDTQYF.

As concerns this clone: The CDR3 end is not reached by the read, which stops 3 residues before it; the germline J gene fills it in. This chain links TRBV13 with TRBJ2-3; 10 nucleotides agree with TRBD2. Germline V lookup: CDR1 PRHDT, CDR2 FYEKMQ (reference sequence). This CDR3 region has 15 residues. Trimming at V came to 5 bases and at J to 3 bases, leaving 5 bases not matched to a gene. The CDR3 spells CASSLSGGATDTQYF. The DNA read from the CDR3 is TGTGCCAGCAGCCTGAGCGGGGGGGCGACAGATACG.

On this clone itself: The DNA ends 3 residues before the CDR3 does, and the rest of the CDR3 is filled in from the germline J gene. V is TRBV11-2 and J is TRBJ1-1, with D unclear. Germline V CDR1 and CDR2: SGHAT, FQNNGV. The V and J ends lost 4 bases and 5 bases respectively, with 14 bases between them. The CDR3 is 14 amino acids. CDR3 DNA, as far as it was read: TGTGCCAGCAGCTCCTCTAGTTCGTGGACTGAA. It specifies CASSSSSSWTE. The entire CDR3 reads CASSSSSSWTEAFF.

Of note for this clone: Read data end 3 residues before the CDR3 end; the end is taken from the germline J gene. Other DNA sequences in the sample encode the same CDR3. The chain couples TRBV19 to TRBJ2-6; no definite D call. The germline V gene has CDR1 LNHDA and CDR2 SQIVND (reference sequence). The CDR3 contains 14 residues. The V gene lost 5 bases and the J gene lost 4 bases, with 9 bases spanning the gap. CDR3 DNA (partial): TGTGCCAGTAGTCACCAGATGGGGGCCAACGTC. Translating it yields CASSHQMGANV. The entire CDR3 protein is CASSHQMGANVLTF.

As to this clone: From the germline J gene comes the end of the CDR3, since the read stops 3 residues before it. The chain joins TRBV19 to TRBJ1-2, with D unclear. The V gene's germline CDR1 is LNHDA and CDR2 SQIVND (reference sequence). Deletions cut 3 bases from V and 6 bases from J, with 8 bases between. This CDR3 is built from 12 residues. The sequenced CDR3 bases are TGTGCCAGTAGTATGCGGCCTGATGGC. Protein product: CASSMRPDG. The CDR3 in its entirety is CASSMRPDGYTF.

Notes on this clone: Sequencing ends 3 residues short of the CDR3 end; the germline J gene provides the rest. This chain uses TRBV7-2 with TRBJ1-2, with D hard to call. Germline V CDR1 and CDR2: SGHTA, FQGNSA. The V end was cut by 3 bases, the J end by 0 bases, with 8 bases between. This CDR3 has 14 residues. CDR3: CASSFSLTNYGYTF. CDR3 DNA (partial): TGTGCCAGCAGCTTTAGCCTGACTAACTATGGC.

As concerns this clone: The CDR3 end falls 3 residues outside the read, so it is completed with the germline J gene. The J gene is TRBJ2-7, the V gene TRBV5-1, with 8 nucleotides matching TRBD1. Germline V gene lookup returns CDR1 SGHRS and CDR2 YFSETQ. The trim removed 6 bases at V and 2 bases at J, leaving 10 bases unmatched. This CDR3 has 15 residues. The CDR3 loop reads CASTQTTGEAYEQYF. The covered CDR3 bases are TGCGCCAGCACTCAAACGACAGGGGAAGCCTACGAG.

Turning to this clone: The CDR3 is cut off 3 residues early in the read; its end comes from the germline J gene. J is TRBJ2-2 and V is TRBV5-4; 7 bases fit TRBD1. J gave up 1 base and V 3 bases, and 3 bases lay outside the gene matches. The germline V gene encodes CDR1 SGHNT and CDR2 YYREEE (reference sequence). The CDR3 runs 15 residues. CDR3 bases read: TGTGCCAGCAGCTGGGACAGAAGGAACACCGGGGAG. It yields the protein CASSWDRRNTGE. The CDR3 in its entirety is CASSWDRRNTGELFF. Based on the CDR3 plus reference TRBV5-4 and TRBJ2-2, the full variable domain is ETGVTQSPTHLIKTRGQQVTLRCSSQSGHNTVSWYQQALGQGPQFIFQYYREEENGRGNFPPRFSGLQFPNYSSELNVNALELDDSALYLCASSWDRRNTGELFFGEGSRLTVL.

A remark on this clone: The CDR3 end is not reached by the read, which stops 3 residues before it; the germline J gene fills it in. The genes are TRBV19 and TRBJ2-3, with TRBD1 as a possible D gene (6 bases). Germline-derived CDR1 and CDR2 are LNHDA and SQIVND (reference sequence). With 3 bases removed from V and 2 bases from J, the gap between germline ends came to 9 bases. The CDR3 totals 14 residues. Partial CDR3 DNA: TGTGCCAGTAGTATCGGGACAAACACAGATACG. It translates to CASSIGTNTDT. From start to end, the CDR3 is CASSIGTNTDTQYF. Combining the CDR3 with reference TRBV19 and TRBJ2-3 gives the whole variable domain DGGITQSPKYLFRKEGQNVTLSCEQNLNHDAMYWYRQDPGQGLRLIYYSQIVNDFQKGDIAEGYSVSREKKESFPLTVTSAQKNPTAFYLCASSIGTNTDTQYFGPGTRLTVL.

Comment on this clone: Read data end 3 residues before the CDR3 end; the end is taken from the germline J gene. The gene calls are TRBV18 and TRBJ1-2, with no clear D. The CDR3 extends over 14 amino acids. The V gene's germline CDR1 is KGHSH and CDR2 LQKENI. Trimming pared 2 bases from V and 1 base from J, leaving 8 bases between. CDR3 region: CASSPIGVNYGYTF. Partial CDR3 DNA: TGTGCCAGCTCACCAATCGGGGTTAACTATGGC. Drawing the rest from reference TRBV18 and TRBJ1-2, the complete variable domain is NAGVMQNPRHLVRRRGQEARLRCSPMKGHSHVYWYRQLPEEGLKFMVYLQKENIIDESGMPKERFSAEFPKEGPSILRIQQVVRGDSAAYFCASSPIGVNYGYTFGSGTRLTVV.

With respect to this clone: The read stops 3 residues short of the end of the CDR3; the missing end is completed from the germline J gene. This sequence joins TRBV13 and TRBJ2-5, with 9 bases lining up with TRBD2. Germline values: CDR1 PRHDT, CDR2 FYEKMQ (reference sequence). Losses at the gene ends were 2 bases for V and 1 base for J; bases not matched to a gene: 2. This CDR3 has 15 residues. The sequenced CDR3 bases are TGTGCCAGCAGCTTATTAGCGGGGGCCCAAGAGACC. This encodes CASSLLAGAQET. The CDR3 in its entirety is CASSLLAGAQETQYF.

This clone is identified as medium-sized from frequency. Read data end 3 residues before the CDR3 end; the end is taken from the germline J gene. V usage is TRBV2 and J usage is TRBJ2-1, with TRBD2 matching over 11 bases. V lost 6 bases to trimming and J lost 5 bases; unmatched junction nucleotides: 3. The CDR3 covers 14 residues. The germline V gene encodes CDR1 SNHLY and CDR2 FYNNEI. CDR3 sequence: CASSRLAGNNEQFF. The CDR3 DNA, read in part, is TGTGCCAGCAGCAGACTAGCGGGAAACAATGAG. Using reference TRBV2 and TRBJ2-1 for the parts outside the CDR3, the full variable domain is EPEVTQTPSHQVTQMGQEVILRCVPISNHLYFYWYRQILGQKVEFLVSFYNNEISEKSEIFDDQFSVERPDGSNFTLKIRSTKLEDSAMYFCASSRLAGNNEQFFGPGTRLTVL.

Concerning this clone: The CDR3 end falls 3 residues outside the read, so it is completed with the germline J gene. The J gene is TRBJ1-5, the V gene TRBV7-2, with unresolved D. Deletions cut 0 bases from V and 3 bases from J, with 6 bases between. This CDR3 has 14 residues. CDR1 is SGHTA and CDR2 is FQGNSA in the germline V gene. CDR3 DNA (partial): TGTGCCAGCAGCTTAGCGGGCCCCAATCAGCCC. Residues: CASSLAGPNQP. The CDR3 in full is CASSLAGPNQPQHF.

Comments on this clone: The sequence runs out 3 residues before the end of the CDR3; the remainder is reconstructed from the germline J gene. This sequence joins TRBV5-6 and TRBJ2-1, with D perhaps TRBD1 (6 bases). The V end was cut by 0 bases, the J end by 7 bases, with 14 bases between. CDR3 length: 15 amino acids. Germline CDR1 is SGHDT and CDR2 is YYEEEE. The CDR3 region is CASSLVSGVVNEQFF. CDR3 DNA (partial): TGTGCCAGCAGCTTGGTTTCAGGGGTGGTGAATGAG.

For this clone: The read ends 3 residues shy of where the CDR3 ends; the end is completed using the germline J gene. The rearrangement uses TRBV30 and TRBJ2-1; weak D call: TRBD1 (5 bases). Per the germline V gene, CDR1 is GTSNPN and CDR2 is SVGIG (reference sequence). Between the trimmed V and J ends, which lost 3 bases and 6 bases, there was a span of 12 bases. This CDR3 is built from 13 residues. This chain's CDR3 is CAWRVGVGNEQFF. Partial CDR3 DNA: TGTGCCTGGAGGGTAGGGGTGGGCAATGAG.

Comments on this clone: The read halts 3 residues ahead of the CDR3 end, with the missing end drawn from the germline J gene. The chain uses TRBV2 and TRBJ1-5; possibly TRBD1 for D (6 bases). V was shortened by 5 bases and J by 0 bases, with 14 bases between the two germline ends. The CDR3 runs to 16 residues. Germline-derived CDR1 and CDR2 are SNHLY and FYNNEI. The part of the CDR3 DNA that was read is TGTGCCAGCAGTATGCAGGGGTCTCGTAGCAATCAGCCC. This gives the protein CASSMQGSRSNQP. The CDR3 in its entirety is CASSMQGSRSNQPQHF.

To note about this clone: With the read ending 3 residues before the CDR3 end, the germline J gene is used to fill in that end. The genes are TRBV5-1 and TRBJ2-2; the D gene is possibly TRBD2 (7 bases). V lost 4 bases and J 5 bases, leaving 18 bases between the germline ends. CDR3 length: 16 amino acids. Germline assignment: CDR1 SGHRS and CDR2 YFSETQ. CDR3 DNA, as far as it was read: TGCGCCAGCAGCCCGGATGGGGGGGCCAATACCGGGGAG. Its protein is CASSPDGGANTGE. The whole CDR3 is CASSPDGGANTGELFF.

In the case of this clone: The read gets to within 3 residues of the CDR3 end, and the germline J gene fills in the rest. The J gene is TRBJ2-7, the V gene TRBV13, with D unclear. The germline V gene has CDR1 PRHDT and CDR2 FYEKMQ (reference sequence). V dropped 5 bases and J dropped 0 bases, with 5 bases sitting between them. The CDR3 covers 12 residues. The DNA read from the CDR3 is TGTGCCAGCAGCCCCGTCTCCTACGAG. It codes for CASSPVSYE. The CDR3, in full, reads CASSPVSYEQYF.

Worth noting for this clone: Coverage ceases 3 residues before the CDR3 finishes, and the germline J gene fills in the end. The chain recombines TRBV5-6 with TRBJ1-2, with D tentatively TRBD1 (6 bases). Germline V lookup: CDR1 SGHDT, CDR2 YYEEEE. This CDR3 has 14 residues. The germline V and J ends were trimmed by 4 bases and 5 bases, with 15 bases remaining between them. Here the CDR3 reads CASSTRQARYGYTF. The sequenced CDR3 bases are TGTGCCAGCAGCACTAGACAGGCCCGTTATGGC.

About this clone itself: The CDR3 end lies 3 residues beyond the end of the read and is filled in from the germline J gene. V gene TRBV5-8 combines with J gene TRBJ2-2, with D unclear. CDR1 SGHTS and CDR2 YDEGEE come from the germline V gene. Trimming removed 7 bases from V and 2 bases from J, with 12 bases in between. The CDR3 is 14 residues long. Incomplete CDR3 DNA: TGTGCCAGCCAGGCGACCCGAAACACCGGGGAG. It yields the protein CASQATRNTGE. The full CDR3 protein is CASQATRNTGELFF.

Comments on this clone: The CDR3 end falls 3 residues outside the read, so it is completed with the germline J gene. The rearrangement uses TRBV6-2 or TRBV6-3 and TRBJ2-7; TRBD2 matches 12 bases. V shed 2 bases and J 6 bases; nucleotides not matched to a gene: 11. CDR1 MNHEY and CDR2 SVGEGT come from the germline V gene. This CDR3 has 17 residues. The sequenced CDR3 bases are TGTGCCAGCAGTTACCCCCTAGCGGGAGGGCCACGGAGCGAG. As protein: CASSYPLAGGPRSE. The whole CDR3 protein reads CASSYPLAGGPRSEQYF.